The clone carrying this TCR beta chain was counted once. These data are taken from a study of blood T cell repertoires in COVID-19. In the source study's methods: Estimation of nucleated cell counts was performed using reference gene primer amplification. Assay: immunoSEQ multiplex PCR; the TCRdb copy retains only in-frame clones and omits some. V, J and clone size were drawn from that table, and D and trimming were deduced from the DNA. The sample consists of 95,000 to 100,000 clones, more than 70% of them appearing once. This TCR derives from a woman aged 25 to 39 with acute or convalescent COVID-19. Specimen: peripheral blood.

The CDR3 bases are TGCAGCGTTCTGGACAGGGGGGATTCACCCCTCCACTTT. It is translated as CSVLDRGDSPLHF. The rearrangement uses TRBV29-1 and TRBJ1-6, with TRBD1 identical over 10 bases. This CDR3 spans 13 amino acids. Germline CDR1 reads SQVTM; CDR2 reads ANQGSEA. V trimming: 5 bases; J trimming: 8 bases; junction bases outside the gene matches: 3.